This T cell receptor (beta chain) came from a study of CD8 T cells in Susac syndrome. In blood CD8+ and CD4+ T cells, TCR beta underwent sequencing. TEMRA cells underwent FACS enrichment and CD8+ and CD4+ T cells underwent negative isolation. The authors reverse transcribed 0.5 to 1 ug RNA with random hexamers. With immunoSEQ multiplex PCR, TCR beta CDR3 was amplified across 54 Vbeta and 13 Jbeta. TCRdb fed the immunoSEQ multiplex PCR reads into MiXCR, producing one record per CDR3 protein. The table includes fewer than 70,000 distinct CDR3 sequences, approximately 95% detected once. Germline-derived CDR1 and CDR2 are PRHDT and FYEKMQ (reference sequence). Trimming took 5 bases from V and 1 from J, leaving 8 bases between them. The CDR3 runs to 13 residues.

The sample comprised CD8+ T cells from PBMCs. The chain recombines TRBV13 with TRBJ1-1; D gene unclear. This sequence was found in a human donor in good health. The CDR3 sequence is CASSLGWNTEAFF. CDR3 in DNA: TGTGCCAGCAGCCTTGGATGGAACACTGAAGCTTTCTTT.